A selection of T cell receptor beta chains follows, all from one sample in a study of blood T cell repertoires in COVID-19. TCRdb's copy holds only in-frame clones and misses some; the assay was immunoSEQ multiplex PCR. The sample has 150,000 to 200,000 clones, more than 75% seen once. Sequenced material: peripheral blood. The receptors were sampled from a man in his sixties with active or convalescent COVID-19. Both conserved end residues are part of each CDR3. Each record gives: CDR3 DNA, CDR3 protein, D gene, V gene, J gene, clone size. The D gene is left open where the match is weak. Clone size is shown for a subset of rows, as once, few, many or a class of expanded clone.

CDR3 DNA: TGTGCCAGTAGTATCTCAGGGTTATCTGGCTACACCTTC
CDR3 protein: CASSISGLSGYTF
D gene: NA
V gene: TRBV19
J gene: TRBJ1-2
clone size: NA

CDR3 DNA: TGTGCCAGTAACAGGCGGACTAGCGGGGGGGCCGCGTCCACAGATACGCAGTATTTT
CDR3 protein: CASNRRTSGGAASTDTQYF
D gene: TRBD2
V gene: TRBV19
J gene: TRBJ2-3
clone size: NA

CDR3 DNA: TGCGCCAGCAGCTTGGGGGGGACAGACCCAGATACGCAGTATTTT
CDR3 protein: CASSLGGTDPDTQYF
D gene: TRBD1
V gene: TRBV5-1
J gene: TRBJ2-3
clone size: NA

CDR3 DNA: TGTGCCAGCAGCCAAGATCAGGGCCCTGGGTTCTTC
CDR3 protein: CASSQDQGPGFF
D gene: NA
V gene: TRBV3-1/TRBV3-2
J gene: TRBJ2-1
clone size: NA

CDR3 DNA: TGCGCCAGCAGTGAAAGACGGGTCGGGGAGACCCAGTACTTC
CDR3 protein: CASSERRVGETQYF
D gene: NA
V gene: TRBV10-1
J gene: TRBJ2-5
clone size: NA

CDR3 DNA: TGTGCCAGTAGAGACAGGAGCGGGGGCACAGATACGCAGTATTTT
CDR3 protein: CASRDRSGGTDTQYF
D gene: NA
V gene: TRBV19
J gene: TRBJ2-3
clone size: NA

CDR3 DNA: TGTGCCAGCAAGAGGGACAGCCCCTACGAGCAGTACTTC
CDR3 protein: CASKRDSPYEQYF
D gene: TRBD1
V gene: TRBV19
J gene: TRBJ2-7
clone size: few

CDR3 DNA: TGCGCCAGCAATAAAAACTCCTCTCCCGGAAACACCATATATTTT
CDR3 protein: CASNKNSSPGNTIYF
D gene: NA
V gene: TRBV5-1
J gene: TRBJ1-3
clone size: NA

CDR3 DNA: TGTGCCAGCAGCCGTGACAGGGGCGGCGGGGAGCTGTTTTTT
CDR3 protein: CASSRDRGGGELFF
D gene: TRBD1
V gene: TRBV7-7
J gene: TRBJ2-2
clone size: NA

CDR3 DNA: TGTGCCAGCAGCTTAGATGAGGGGGCTAGCAATCAGCCCCAGCATTTT
CDR3 protein: CASSLDEGASNQPQHF
D gene: TRBD1
V gene: TRBV7-6
J gene: TRBJ1-5
clone size: NA

CDR3 DNA: TGCGCCAGCAGCCAAGAGAACTCAGGGTCCGGGGAGCTGTTTTTT
CDR3 protein: CASSQENSGSGELFF
D gene: NA
V gene: TRBV4-1
J gene: TRBJ2-2
clone size: once